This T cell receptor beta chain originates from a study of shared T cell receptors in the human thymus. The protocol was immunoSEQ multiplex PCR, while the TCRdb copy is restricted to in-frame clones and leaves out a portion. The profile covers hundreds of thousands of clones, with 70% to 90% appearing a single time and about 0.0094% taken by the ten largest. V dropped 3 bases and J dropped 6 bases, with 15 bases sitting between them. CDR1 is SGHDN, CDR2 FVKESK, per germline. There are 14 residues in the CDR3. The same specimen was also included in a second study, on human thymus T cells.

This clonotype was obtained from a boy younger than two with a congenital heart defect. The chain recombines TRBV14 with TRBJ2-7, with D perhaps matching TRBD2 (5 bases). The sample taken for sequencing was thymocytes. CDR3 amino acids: CASSHTVGIGEQYF. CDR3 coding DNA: TGTGCCAGCAGCCACACGGTCGGGATTGGCGAGCAGTACTTC.